These 10 T cell receptor beta chains were all obtained from the same sample, sequenced in a study of blood T cell repertoires in COVID-19 (dated by TCRdb to about 2020). Libraries came from the immunoSEQ multiplex PCR assay. This immuneACCESS table, as held by TCRdb, lists in-frame sequences with V and J called but not all clones. Of the missing ones, under half trace to an unresolved V gene in checked studies; the others have no known cause. In all, the sample holds 250,000 or so clones, and 65% to 85% of those were seen once. The ten largest clones capture 3.4% of the sample. Sequenced input: PBMCs or T cells enriched from blood (not recorded which). These receptors all come from a man in his fifties or sixties who had recovered from COVID-19.

The chain carries TRBV11-3 and TRBJ2-1; 13 bases agree with TRBD2. With V trimmed by 5 bases and J by 4 bases, 5 bases remained unmatched. CDR1 and CDR2 from the germline V gene are SGHNT and YENEEA. The CDR3 totals 16 residues. CDR3 in amino acids: CASSTGLAGVYNEQFF. CDR3 bases: TGTGCCAGCAGCACCGGACTAGCGGGGGTGTACAATGAGCAGTTCTTC.

The genes are TRBV19 and TRBJ1-5, with D hard to call. This CDR3 has 11 residues. Between the trimmed V and J ends, which lost 7 bases and 11 bases, there was a span of 12 bases. CDR1 is LNHDA, CDR2 SQIVND, per germline (reference sequence). CDR3 amino acids: CASKIGATQHF. The CDR3 coding sequence is TGTGCCAGTAAAATCGGAGCTACCCAGCATTTT.

The chain links TRBV9 to TRBJ2-1; 8 bases align to TRBD2. The CDR3 covers 14 residues. Germline V gives CDR1 SGDLS, CDR2 YYNGEE. V trimming: 4 bases; J trimming: 10 bases; junction bases outside the gene matches: 10. The CDR3 bases are TGTGCCAGCAGCCAGCGGGGGTCAACGTCGGAGCAGTTCTTC. Its translation is CASSQRGSTSEQFF. Combining the CDR3 with reference TRBV9 and TRBJ2-1 gives the whole variable domain DSGVTQTPKHLITATGQRVTLRCSPRSGDLSVYWYQQSLDQGLQFLIQYYNGEERAKGNILERFSAQQFPDLHSELNLSSLELGDSALYFCASSQRGSTSEQFFGPGTRLTVL.

Comments on this clone: The same CDR3 is also encoded by other DNA sequences in this sample. This chain links TRBV5-1 with TRBJ2-7, with unresolved D. This CDR3 is built from 12 residues. Trimming removed 0 bases from V and 3 bases from J, with 4 bases in between. Looked up from germline, CDR1 is SGHRS and CDR2 is YFSETQ. CDR3 amino acids: CASSLDRYEQYF. CDR3 nucleotides: TGCGCCAGCAGCTTGGATCGCTACGAGCAGTACTTC.

This clone appeared once. J is TRBJ2-3 and V is TRBV4-1; D is uncertain. This CDR3 contains 17 residues. V shed 0 bases and J shed 0 bases, with 13 bases lying between them. Germline V gene data show CDR1 as MGHRA and CDR2 as YSYEKL. The CDR3 DNA follows: TGCGCCAGCAGCCAAGATCCCCAACTAACAAGCACAGATACGCAGTATTTT. Its protein product is CASSQDPQLTSTDTQYF.

The V call is TRBV2, the J call TRBJ2-3; 9 nucleotides line up with TRBD1. The length of the CDR3 is 15 residues. Germline V CDR1 and CDR2: SNHLY, FYNNEI. V shed 7 bases and J 3 bases; nucleotides not matched to a gene: 8. CDR3 residues: CASTRGTGMTDTQYF. Here the CDR3 DNA reads TGTGCCAGCACCCGAGGGACAGGGATGACAGATACGCAGTATTTT.

This sequence joins TRBV25-1 and TRBJ1-6; D is perhaps TRBD1 (6 bases). The CDR3 has 15 residues. Germline V gene lookup returns CDR1 MGHDK and CDR2 SYGVNS. V was trimmed by 2 bases and J by 7 bases, leaving 12 bases between them. The CDR3 region is CASSEQTGRNSPLHF. CDR3 bases: TGTGCCAGCAGTGAACAAACAGGGCGCAATTCACCCCTCCACTTT.

This clone was detected only once. The gene calls are TRBV6-5 and TRBJ1-3; no clear D gene. Germline V gene lookup returns CDR1 MNHEY and CDR2 SVGAGI. This CDR3 contains 14 residues. V gave up 9 bases and J gave up 4 bases, with 16 bases separating them. Here the CDR3 reads CASLTEGRGNTIYF. As DNA, the CDR3 is TGTGCCAGTTTGACGGAGGGTAGGGGAAACACCATATATTTT.

V gene TRBV18 combines with J gene TRBJ2-1, with 8 bases aligning to TRBD2. The CDR3 runs to 13 residues. Germline V CDR1 and CDR2: KGHSH, LQKENI. V lost 4 bases, J lost 6 bases, and 2 bases stayed unmatched. The CDR3, as DNA: TGTGCCAGCTCACTAAGCGGGGGCAATGAGCAGTTCTTC. Translating it yields CASSLSGGNEQFF.

This clone was observed a few times. The V call is TRBV28, the J call TRBJ1-2; 7 positions match TRBD1. Germline assignment: CDR1 MDHEN and CDR2 SYDVKM. V was pared by 5 bases and J by 4 bases, with 10 bases of the junction left unmatched. CDR3 size: 15 residues. CDR3 nucleotide sequence: TGTGCCAGCAGTCCCACCACAGGGGCGATCTATGGCTACACCTTC. Protein: CASSPTTGAIYGYTF.